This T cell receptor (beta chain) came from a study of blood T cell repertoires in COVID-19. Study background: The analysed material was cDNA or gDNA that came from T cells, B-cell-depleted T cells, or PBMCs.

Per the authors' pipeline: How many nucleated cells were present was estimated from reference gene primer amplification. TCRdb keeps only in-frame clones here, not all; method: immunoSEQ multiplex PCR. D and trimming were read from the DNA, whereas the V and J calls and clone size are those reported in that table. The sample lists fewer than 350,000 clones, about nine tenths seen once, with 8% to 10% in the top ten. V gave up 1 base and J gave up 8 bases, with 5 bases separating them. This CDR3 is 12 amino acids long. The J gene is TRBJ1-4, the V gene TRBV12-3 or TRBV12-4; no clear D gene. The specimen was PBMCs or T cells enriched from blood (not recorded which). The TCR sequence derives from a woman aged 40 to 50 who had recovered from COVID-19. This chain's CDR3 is CASSLGAEKLFF. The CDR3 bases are TGTGCCAGCAGTTTAGGAGCGGAAAAACTGTTTTTT.